These 3 T cell receptor beta chains were sequenced from one sample in a study of OX40 agonist ivuxolimab in advanced cancers. Assay used: immunoSEQ multiplex PCR; TCRdb lists only in-frame clones, some missing. The table lists 35,000 to 40,000 clones, roughly 82% of them singletons. The material sequenced was CD4+ or CD8+ T cells sorted from blood, taken in a trial of the OX40 agonist ivuxolimab. Every receptor here comes from an adult with an advanced solid tumor such as melanoma, head and neck, liver or kidney cancer.

The chain employs TRBV6-6 and TRBJ2-7; weak D call: TRBD1 (5 bases). This CDR3 spans 15 amino acids. V was clipped by 1 base and J by 0 bases, with 10 bases between them. The germline V gene has CDR1 MNHNY and CDR2 SVGAGI (reference sequence). The DNA of the CDR3 is TGTGCCAGCAGTTACTGGGTACAGGTCTCCTACGAGCAGTACTTC. Its protein is CASSYWVQVSYEQYF.

The chain couples TRBV11-3 to TRBJ2-5; no firm D call. Germline CDR1 is SGHNT and CDR2 is YENEEA. V lost 4 bases to trimming and J lost 6 bases, with 9 bases between them. This CDR3 contains 12 residues. The DNA for the CDR3 is TGTGCCAGCAGCTCCGCCGCGAAGACCCAGTACTTC. Amino acid sequence: CASSSAAKTQYF.

The rearrangement uses TRBV11-2 and TRBJ2-7, with 7 bases aligning to TRBD1. V shed 5 bases and J 1 base; nucleotides not matched to a gene: 11. CDR1 is SGHAT, CDR2 FQNNGV, per germline. The CDR3 is made up of 16 amino acids. CDR3 bases: TGTGCCAGCAGCCCGGCAGGGGGAACTTCATCCTACGAGCAGTACTTC. The encoded protein is CASSPAGGTSSYEQYF. The full variable domain, completed using reference TRBV11-2 and TRBJ2-7, is EAGVAQSPRYKIIEKRQSVAFWCNPISGHATLYWYQQILGQGPKLLIQFQNNGVVDDSQLPKDRFSAERLKGVDSTLKIQPAKLEDSAVYLCASSPAGGTSSYEQYFGPGTRLTVT.